What follows are 14 T cell receptor beta chains derived from one specimen sequenced in a study of blood T cell repertoires in COVID-19. Some clones are missing from TCRdb's copy, which holds only in-frame ones; the method was immunoSEQ multiplex PCR. The table shows roughly 150,000 clones, with 75% to 90% occurring only once. The sequenced material came from peripheral blood. The receptors here all came from a woman in her 70s with acute or convalescent COVID-19.

CDR3 sequence (DNA): TGTGCCAGCAGCTTAGATACAGGGCCTGGAAACACCATATATTTT. Residues: CASSLDTGPGNTIYF. V gene TRBV11-2 combines with J gene TRBJ1-3; possibly TRBD1 for D (6 bases). Germline CDR1 is SGHAT and CDR2 is FQNNGV. The V end lost 0 bases, the J end lost 2 bases, and 8 bases lay between the germline ends. CDR3 length: 15 amino acids.

The chain links TRBV5-8 to TRBJ1-2; no definite D call. Germline loops: CDR1 SGHTS, CDR2 YDEGEE. The CDR3 extends over 14 amino acids. V lost 1 base and J lost 8, with 15 bases in between. CDR3 coding DNA: TGTGCCAGCAGCTTGTTAGAAGATCGTAGCGGCTACACCTTC. It translates to CASSLLEDRSGYTF.

The chain joins TRBV28 to TRBJ1-6; D not resolved. Germline CDR1 reads MDHEN; CDR2 reads SYDVKM. The CDR3 is 13 amino acids. Trimming took off 10 bases at V and 8 bases at J, with 15 bases between the two ends. The chain's CDR3 is CATRSGRYSPLHF. In DNA form, the CDR3 reads TGTGCCACTCGAAGCGGGCGCTATTCACCCCTCCACTTT.

This sequence joins TRBV5-6 and TRBJ2-1, with D perhaps matching TRBD2 (6 bases). There are 14 residues in the CDR3. Trimming stripped 4 bases from V and 12 bases from J, with 20 bases between. The V gene's germline CDR1 is SGHDT and CDR2 YYEEEE. In DNA, the CDR3 is TGTGCCAGCAGCCGGAGGCTGGAGGGGTCGGGGCAGTTCTTC. Amino acid sequence: CASSRRLEGSGQFF.

The CDR3 nucleotides are TGTGCCAGGTCTAGCGGGTGGGGCACAGATACGCAGTATTTT. Protein sequence: CARSSGWGTDTQYF. This chain uses TRBV2 with TRBJ2-3; TRBD2 matches 8 bases. The junction had 6 bases not matched to a gene; V was cut back by 9 bases and J by 1 base. This CDR3 contains 14 residues. CDR1 is SNHLY, CDR2 FYNNEI, per germline.

The rearrangement joins TRBV7-6 to TRBJ1-3; 8 nucleotides agree with TRBD1. Trimming at V came to 5 bases and at J to 4 bases, leaving 10 bases not matched to a gene. This CDR3 contains 16 residues. Germline CDR1 SGHVS, CDR2 FNYEAQ. CDR3 region: CASSQYTTGAGNTIYF. The CDR3 nucleotides read TGTGCCAGCAGCCAATACACGACAGGGGCAGGAAACACCATATATTTT. Full variable domain (outside the CDR3, taken from reference TRBV7-6 and TRBJ1-3): GAGVSQSPRYKVTKRGQDVALRCDPISGHVSLYWYRQALGQGPEFLTYFNYEAQQDKSGLPNDRFSAERPEGSISTLTIQRTEQRDSAMYRCASSQYTTGAGNTIYFGEGSWLTVV.

CDR3 sequence: CASSSDRLINSPLHF. The DNA for the CDR3 is TGTGCCAGCAGCTCGGACAGGCTGATCAATTCACCCCTCCACTTT. The chain uses TRBV7-9 and TRBJ1-6, with 7 bases identical to TRBD1. The junction had 7 bases not matched to a gene; V was cut back by 4 bases and J by 7 bases. The CDR3 loop spans 15 amino acids. Germline V gives CDR1 SEHNR, CDR2 FQNEAQ (reference sequence).

The rearrangement links TRBV6-2 or TRBV6-3 to TRBJ2-7; 12 bases align to TRBD1. The CDR3 runs 16 residues. V shed 2 bases, J shed 9 bases, and the junction held 11 bases outside the gene matches. Germline V gives CDR1 MNHEY, CDR2 SVGEGT. The chain's CDR3 is CASSYGGQGAPYVQYF. The CDR3 bases are TGTGCCAGCAGTTACGGGGGACAGGGGGCCCCATATGTGCAGTACTTC.

CDR3 sequence reads: CASILSGGGTEAFF. Written as DNA, the CDR3 is TGTGCCAGCATTCTATCAGGCGGTGGCACTGAAGCTTTCTTT. V and J are TRBV27 and TRBJ1-1, with D hard to call. In germline, CDR1 is MNHEY, CDR2 SMNVEV (reference sequence). Trimming removed 7 bases at V and 4 bases at J, with 16 bases between. The CDR3 has 14 residues.

This chain uses TRBV21-1 with TRBJ2-3; TRBD2 is the table's D call, not checked against the DNA. TRBV21-1 corresponds to a pseudogene. The CDR3 covers 11 residues. CDR3 in DNA: TGTGCTTTGCAGCCTAGCGATACGCAGTATTTT. It yields the protein CALQPSDTQYF.

The chain couples TRBV7-9 to TRBJ1-5; D is uncertain. Germline V lookup: CDR1 SEHNR, CDR2 FQNEAQ (reference sequence). Trimming removed 3 bases from V and 4 bases from J, with 4 bases in between. This CDR3 has 12 residues. The CDR3: CASSFGNQPQHF. The CDR3 coding sequence is TGTGCCAGCAGCTTCGGGAATCAGCCCCAGCATTTT.

The rearrangement links TRBV21-1 to TRBJ1-1. TRBV21-1 is a recognized pseudogene. This CDR3 region has 10 residues. The CDR3 region has the DNA TGTGCCAGCCTTCGCACTGAAGCTTTCTTT. This translates into CASLRTEAFF.

The gene calls are TRBV27 and TRBJ2-6; D is undetermined. V was clipped by 3 bases and J by 0 bases, with 12 bases between them. The length of the CDR3 is 17 residues. Germline assignment: CDR1 MNHEY and CDR2 SMNVEV (reference sequence). CDR3 sequence: CASSFNPGTSGANVLTF. CDR3 DNA sequence: TGTGCCAGCAGTTTCAATCCAGGAACCTCTGGGGCCAACGTCCTGACTTTC. Looking up the rest from reference TRBV27 and TRBJ2-6 gives the full variable domain: EAQVTQNPRYLITVTGKKLTVTCSQNMNHEYMSWYRQDPGLGLRQIYYSMNVEVTDKGDVPEGYKVSRKEKRNFPLILESPSPNQTSLYFCASSFNPGTSGANVLTFGAGSRLTVL.

The chain joins TRBV7-2 to TRBJ1-5; D is possibly TRBD1 (5 bases). Germline assignment: CDR1 SGHTA and CDR2 FQGNSA. The length of the CDR3 is 16 residues. V was clipped by 1 base and J by 9 bases, with 19 bases between them. The CDR3 DNA reads as TGTGCCAGCAGCTTAGGGGTAGGACACTCGCAAGGGCCCCAGCATTTT. Translated, it gives CASSLGVGHSQGPQHF.